This T cell receptor (beta chain) stems from a study of monozygotic twins with inflammatory bowel disease. TCRdb re-analyzed the 5' RACE reads; it lists each CDR3 protein once, without DNA. Its table records over 110,000 distinct CDR3 sequences. CDR3 size: 13 residues. The receptor's source is a human donor with ulcerative colitis or Crohn's disease, or a healthy co-twin of an affected twin (not recorded which). Sequencing input: blood. V is TRBV21-1 and J is TRBJ2-7. TRBV21-1 is deemed a pseudogene. CDR3 in amino acids: CASQAGALWEQYF.